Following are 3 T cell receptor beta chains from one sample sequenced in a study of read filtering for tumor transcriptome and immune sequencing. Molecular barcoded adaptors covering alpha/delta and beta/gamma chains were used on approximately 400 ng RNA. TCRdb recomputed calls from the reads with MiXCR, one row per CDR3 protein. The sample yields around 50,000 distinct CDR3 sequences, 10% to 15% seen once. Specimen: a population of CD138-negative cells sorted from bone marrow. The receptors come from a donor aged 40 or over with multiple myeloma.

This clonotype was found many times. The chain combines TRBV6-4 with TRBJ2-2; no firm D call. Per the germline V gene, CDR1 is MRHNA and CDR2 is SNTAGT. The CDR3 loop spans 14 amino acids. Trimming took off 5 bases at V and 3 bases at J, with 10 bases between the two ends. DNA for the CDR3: TGTGCCAGCAGTCAGGCTCCCGACACCGGGGAGCTGTTTTTT. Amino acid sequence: CASSQAPDTGELFF.

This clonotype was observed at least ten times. CDR3: CSVGSGGPSTQYF. CDR3 sequence (DNA): TGCAGCGTTGGCAGCGGGGGCCCCAGTACGCAGTATTTT. The J gene is TRBJ2-3, the V gene TRBV29-1; TRBD2 aligns across 8 bases. Germline V gene lookup returns CDR1 SQVTM and CDR2 ANQGSEA. The CDR3 is 13 amino acids. V shed 4 bases and J 8 bases; nucleotides not matched to a gene: 8.

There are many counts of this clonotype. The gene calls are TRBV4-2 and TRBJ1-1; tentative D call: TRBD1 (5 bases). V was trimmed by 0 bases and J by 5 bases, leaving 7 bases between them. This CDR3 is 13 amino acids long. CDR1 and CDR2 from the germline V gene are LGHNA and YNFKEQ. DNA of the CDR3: TGTGCCAGCAGCCAAGATGAGGGGACTGAAGCTTTCTTT. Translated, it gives CASSQDEGTEAFF.